The 16 T cell receptor beta chains below were found in one sample sequenced in a study of cytomegalovirus exposure and HLA in healthy donors. Researchers ran the PCR with 60 Vbeta and 13 Jbeta primers. Assay used: immunoSEQ multiplex PCR; TCRdb lists only in-frame clones, some missing. This sample's table reports tens of thousands of clones. Sequenced sample: PBMCs. Receptor source: a man aged 35 to 55 in good health and CMV-seronegative.

The chain has TRBV7-2 and TRBJ2-2; 9 nucleotides match TRBD1. The CDR3 runs 16 residues. With V trimmed by 4 bases and J by 1 base, 4 bases remained unmatched. The germline gives CDR1 SGHTA, CDR2 FQGNSA. The CDR3 here is CASSWDRARNTGELFF. CDR3 nucleotide sequence: TGTGCCAGCAGCTGGGACAGGGCCCGGAACACCGGGGAGCTGTTTTTT.

The gene calls are TRBV29-1 and TRBJ2-2; 9 bases are a match to TRBD1. V was clipped by 7 bases and J by 7 bases; unmatched bases: 7. Germline V gene sequence: CDR1 SQVTM, CDR2 ANQGSEA. The CDR3 loop spans 13 amino acids. The CDR3 nucleotides are TGCAGCGCCGGGCTGGGACAGGGCGGGGAGCTGTTTTTT. Protein product: CSAGLGQGGELFF.

The chain is built from TRBV5-1 and TRBJ1-4; a weak D match, TRBD1 (5 bases). There are 16 residues in the CDR3. In germline, CDR1 is SGHRS, CDR2 YFSETQ. V was cut by 4 bases and J by 4 bases, with 17 bases left in between. CDR3 bases: TGCGCCAGCAGCACCGGTGGGTCGCAGGGTAATGAAAAACTGTTTTTT. Its translation is CASSTGGSQGNEKLFF.

The chain carries TRBV9 and TRBJ1-5; a weak D match, TRBD1 (6 bases). The CDR3 covers 15 residues. Germline V gene sequence: CDR1 SGDLS, CDR2 YYNGEE. The V and J ends lost 1 base and 3 bases respectively, with 11 bases between them. CDR3 nucleotide sequence: TGTGCCAGCAGCGTACCTGACAGGTACAATCAGCCCCAGCATTTT. Translated: CASSVPDRYNQPQHF.

The chain employs TRBV10-3 and TRBJ2-5; 9 bases align to TRBD1. This CDR3 is 17 amino acids long. Trimming at V came to 4 bases and at J to 3 bases, leaving 12 bases not matched to a gene. Looked up from germline, CDR1 is ENHRY and CDR2 is SYGVKD. The CDR3 bases are TGTGCCATCAGTGCGCCCCTTCCAGGGACAGGGAAAGAGACCCAGTACTTC. This sequence encodes CAISAPLPGTGKETQYF.

The V gene is TRBV6-5, the J gene TRBJ1-5, with a weak D call TRBD1 (6 bases). The ends were cut back, 6 bases at V and 7 bases at J, with 16 bases in the middle. The germline CDR1 and CDR2 sequences are MNHEY and SVGAGI. This CDR3 has 14 residues. The CDR3 bases are TGTGCCAGCAGACGAAAGGGGGTTTGGCAGCCCCAGCATTTT. It yields the protein CASRRKGVWQPQHF.

The rearrangement joins TRBV6-1 to TRBJ1-2; 11 bases fit TRBD1. The V gene end was trimmed by 5 bases and the J gene end by 7 bases; junction bases not matched to a gene: 6. The germline V gene encodes CDR1 MNHNS and CDR2 SASEGT. The CDR3 runs to 14 residues. The CDR3: CASSSDRGRSGYTF. The CDR3, as DNA: TGTGCCAGCAGTTCGGACAGGGGGCGGTCTGGCTACACCTTC.

CDR3 in amino acids: CAISEGTGGAPYGYTF. The CDR3 DNA sequence: TGTGCCATCAGTGAGGGGACAGGGGGGGCTCCCTATGGCTACACCTTC. The chain uses TRBV10-3 and TRBJ1-2, with 11 bases lining up with TRBD1. CDR1 ENHRY and CDR2 SYGVKD come from the germline V gene. Germline trimming cut 2 bases from V and 4 bases from J; bases unmatched to any gene: 6. The CDR3 is made up of 16 amino acids.

The chain couples TRBV4-1 to TRBJ2-7, with 9 positions matching TRBD1. The V gene end was trimmed by 5 bases and the J gene end by 4 bases; junction bases not matched to a gene: 6. The length of the CDR3 is 14 residues. The germline V gene encodes CDR1 MGHRA and CDR2 YSYEKL. CDR3 sequence (DNA): TGCGCCAGCAGCTCGCCGGGACAGGGATACGAGCAGTACTTC. Protein sequence: CASSSPGQGYEQYF.

The chain is built from TRBV28 and TRBJ2-3, with TRBD2 as a possible D gene (6 bases). Germline V gene lookup returns CDR1 MDHEN and CDR2 SYDVKM. V lost 0 bases to trimming and J lost 0 bases, with 10 bases between them. This CDR3 is 16 amino acids long. The CDR3 DNA sequence: TGTGCCAGCAGTTTATGGCTAGCGCCTAGCACAGATACGCAGTATTTT. The encoded protein is CASSLWLAPSTDTQYF. Full variable domain (outside the CDR3, taken from reference TRBV28 and TRBJ2-3): DVKVTQSSRYLVKRTGEKVFLECVQDMDHENMFWYRQDPGLGLRLIYFSYDVKMKEKGDIPEGYSVSREKKERFSLILESASTNQTSMYLCASSLWLAPSTDTQYFGPGTRLTVL.

The chain uses TRBV7-9 and TRBJ1-1; possibly TRBD1 for D (6 bases). V was trimmed by 5 bases and J by 0 bases, leaving 13 bases between them. CDR3 length: 15 amino acids. Germline assignment: CDR1 SEHNR and CDR2 FQNEAQ (reference sequence). The DNA for the CDR3 is TGTGCCAGCAGCCCTAGGGGGACGGTGAACACTGAAGCTTTCTTT. Encoded protein: CASSPRGTVNTEAFF. Full variable domain (rest looked up from reference TRBV7-9 and TRBJ1-1): DTGVSQNPRHKITKRGQNVTFRCDPISEHNRLYWYRQTLGQGPEFLTYFQNEAQLEKSRLLSDRFSAERPKGSFSTLEIQRTEQGDSAMYLCASSPRGTVNTEAFFGQGTRLTVV.

The V gene is TRBV29-1, the J gene TRBJ1-2; 9 bases match TRBD1. The trim removed 4 bases at V and 6 bases at J, leaving 6 bases unmatched. The CDR3 runs to 13 residues. Germline V gives CDR1 SQVTM, CDR2 ANQGSEA. The DNA of the CDR3 is TGCAGCGTTGGGGTGGACAGGGGAGATGGCTACACCTTC. Its translation: CSVGVDRGDGYTF.

The rearrangement uses TRBV2 and TRBJ2-3, with 8 nucleotides matching TRBD2. CDR3 length equals 14 residues. Germline V lookup: CDR1 SNHLY, CDR2 FYNNEI. With V trimmed by 9 bases and J by 0 bases, 5 bases remained unmatched. DNA of the CDR3: TGTGCCAGGAGTAGCGGGGAAAGCACAGATACGCAGTATTTT. It translates to CARSSGESTDTQYF. Based on the CDR3 plus reference TRBV2 and TRBJ2-3, the full variable domain is EPEVTQTPSHQVTQMGQEVILRCVPISNHLYFYWYRQILGQKVEFLVSFYNNEISEKSEIFDDQFSVERPDGSNFTLKIRSTKLEDSAMYFCARSSGESTDTQYFGPGTRLTVL.

The V gene is TRBV29-1, the J gene TRBJ2-2; the match to TRBD2 covers 10 bases. From germline, CDR1 is SQVTM and CDR2 ANQGSEA. The CDR3 extends over 13 amino acids. V was clipped by 7 bases and J by 7 bases; unmatched bases: 6. The CDR3 is CSAGTSEGGELFF. CDR3 sequence (DNA): TGCAGCGCTGGGACTAGCGAAGGCGGGGAGCTGTTTTTT.

This chain's CDR3 is CASSLRGHTADEQYF. CDR3 DNA: TGTGCCAGCTCACTTCGGGGACACACCGCGGACGAGCAGTACTTC. This sequence joins TRBV18 and TRBJ2-7; D may be TRBD1 (6 bases). Germline V lookup: CDR1 KGHSH, CDR2 LQKENI. The germline V and J ends were trimmed by 4 bases and 5 bases, with 18 bases remaining between them. This CDR3 spans 15 amino acids.

A remark on this clone: At one boundary the junction diverges from the germline segment, which might be a read error. This sequence joins TRBV7-7 and TRBJ2-1, with TRBD2 matching 7 bases. The CDR3 loop spans 13 amino acids. CDR1 SSHAT and CDR2 FNYEAQ come from the germline V gene (reference sequence). The CDR3 region has the DNA TGTGCTAGCAGCAGGGACTACTCCAATGAGCAGTTCTTC. Its translation: CASSRDYSNEQFF.